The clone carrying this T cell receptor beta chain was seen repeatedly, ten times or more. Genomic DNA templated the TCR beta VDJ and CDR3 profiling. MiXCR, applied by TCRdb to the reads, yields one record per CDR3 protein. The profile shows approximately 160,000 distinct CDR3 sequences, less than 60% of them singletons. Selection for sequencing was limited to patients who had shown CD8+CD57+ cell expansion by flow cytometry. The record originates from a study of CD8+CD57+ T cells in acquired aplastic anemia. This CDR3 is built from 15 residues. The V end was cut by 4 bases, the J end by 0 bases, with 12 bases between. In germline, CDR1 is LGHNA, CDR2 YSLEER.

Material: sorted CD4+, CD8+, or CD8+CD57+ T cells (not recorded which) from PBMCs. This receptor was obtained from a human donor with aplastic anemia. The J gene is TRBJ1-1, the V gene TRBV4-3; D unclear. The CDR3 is CASSPSQVVNTEAFF. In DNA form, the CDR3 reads TGCGCCAGCAGCCCCTCCCAGGTCGTGAACACTGAAGCTTTCTTT.